Listed below are T cell receptor beta chains from one sample, sequenced in a study of T cell repertoires in cytomegalovirus infection. No antigen has been assigned to these receptors. TCRdb recomputed calls from the reads with MiXCR, one row per CDR3 protein. Of fewer than 1,000,000 distinct CDR3 sequences in the sample, less than 40% were seen once. Sequences were derived from cultured CD8+ T cells from PBMCs, sampled from culture after CMV antigen stimulation. All receptors derive from a human donor in good health (CMV status not recorded). Some clones in this sample may be carry-over from other donors' samples. Both conserved end residues are part of each CDR3. D genes are given only for firm matches. Rows may omit the clone size; those that give it use once, few, many or a size class.

clone size | D gene | J gene | V gene | CDR3 protein | CDR3 DNA
NA | NA | TRBJ2-2 | TRBV7-9 | CASTPWRAPGELFF | TGTGCCAGCACCCCGTGGAGGGCCCCCGGGGAGCTGTTTTTT
once | TRBD2 | TRBJ2-1 | TRBV7-6 | CASRTLAGGYNEQFF | TGTGCCAGCAGAACCCTAGCGGGGGGCTACAATGAGCAGTTCTTC
few | NA | TRBJ2-1 | TRBV29-1 | CSVEGGQRINEQFF | TGCAGCGTTGAAGGGGGGCAGAGGATCAATGAGCAGTTCTTC
NA | NA | TRBJ2-1 | TRBV10-3 | CAISQPDLARNEQFF | TGTGCCATCAGCCAACCGGACTTAGCTAGGAATGAGCAGTTCTTC
NA | NA | TRBJ2-1 | TRBV6-5 | CASSSDRYSYNEQFF | TGTGCCAGCAGTTCTGACCGATACTCCTACAATGAGCAGTTCTTC
few | NA | TRBJ2-2 | TRBV29-1 | CSVEDSSGRRTGELFF | TGCAGCGTTGAAGATTCGTCTGGCAGGCGTACCGGGGAGCTGTTTTTT
many | TRBD1 | TRBJ1-2 | TRBV9 | CASSITGEGGYTF | TGTGCCAGCAGTATAACAGGGGAGGGTGGCTACACCTTC
NA | NA | TRBJ1-1 | TRBV14 | CASSLPSGGRRTEAFF | TGTGCCAGCAGCCTCCCGAGCGGGGGGCGCAGGACTGAAGCTTTCTTT
few | NA | TRBJ2-3 | TRBV28 | CASSLHPSGSTDTQYF | TGTGCCAGCAGTTTACATCCCTCGGGGAGCACAGATACGCAGTATTTT
many | NA | TRBJ2-7 | TRBV12-3/TRBV12-4 | CASSFGSVYEQYF | TGTGCCAGCAGTTTCGGCAGTGTCTACGAGCAGTACTTC
NA | TRBD2 | TRBJ2-1 | TRBV19 | CASLGLAGPPYNEQFF | TGTGCCAGCTTGGGACTAGCGGGTCCCCCTTACAATGAGCAGTTCTTC
NA | NA | TRBJ2-2 | TRBV9 | CASSPVGGGTGELFF | TGTGCCAGCAGCCCCGTGGGGGGTGGCACCGGGGAGCTGTTTTTT
NA | NA | TRBJ2-1 | TRBV12-3/TRBV12-4 | CASRGYDNEQFF | TGTGCCAGCAGGGGGTATGACAATGAGCAGTTCTTC
NA | NA | TRBJ2-5 | TRBV6-5 | CASHMYLGNAETQYF | TGTGCCAGCCATATGTACCTAGGGAATGCGGAGACCCAGTACTTC
NA | NA | TRBJ2-7 | TRBV6-5 | CASSDVAFYEQYF | TGTGCCAGCAGTGACGTGGCCTTCTACGAGCAGTACTTC
NA | NA | TRBJ1-1 | TRBV19 | CASSISWGNTEAFF | TGTGCCAGTAGTATCTCGTGGGGGAACACTGAAGCTTTCTTT
once | NA | TRBJ2-2 | TRBV7-6 | CASSLVQVPRTGELFF | TGTGCCAGCAGCTTAGTCCAGGTTCCGAGAACCGGGGAGCTGTTTTTT
few | TRBD2 | TRBJ2-2 | TRBV7-6 | CASSLVAGGPSNTGELFF | TGTGCCAGCAGCTTAGTAGCGGGGGGTCCCTCGAACACCGGGGAGCTGTTTTTT
NA | NA | TRBJ1-1 | TRBV27 | CASSLLTGNTEAFF | TGTGCCAGCAGTCTCCTGACAGGGAACACTGAAGCTTTCTTT
few | NA | TRBJ1-4 | TRBV7-6 | CASSSLAGLPDEKLFF | TGTGCCAGCAGCTCCCTGGCGGGCCTCCCGGATGAAAAACTGTTTTTT
NA | TRBD1 | TRBJ1-1 | TRBV7-6 | CASSFGDRENTEAFF | TGTGCCAGCAGCTTCGGGGACAGGGAGAACACTGAAGCTTTCTTT
many | NA | TRBJ1-5 | TRBV10-3 | CAITQGGNQPQHF | TGTGCCATCACACAGGGAGGCAATCAGCCCCAGCATTTT
NA | NA | TRBJ2-1 | TRBV6-1 | CASSPRAPVAGDEQFF | TGTGCCAGCAGTCCCAGGGCGCCGGTCGCGGGCGATGAGCAGTTCTTC
NA | NA | TRBJ2-1 | TRBV7-9 | CASSLAEDSEYNEQFF | TGTGCCAGCAGCTTAGCGGAGGATTCGGAATACAATGAGCAGTTCTTC
NA | TRBD1 | TRBJ1-2 | TRBV27 | CASSFTRDSYGYTF | TGTGCCAGCAGTTTTACCCGGGACAGCTATGGCTACACCTTC
few | TRBD2 | TRBJ2-2 | TRBV24-1 | CATSGGDHYTGELFF | TGTGCCACCTCGGGGGGAGACCACTACACCGGGGAGCTGTTTTTT
NA | TRBD1 | TRBJ2-1 | TRBV6-6 | CASSYSKGQSSYNEQFF | TGTGCCAGCAGTTACTCGAAGGGACAGAGCTCCTACAATGAGCAGTTCTTC
few | TRBD1 | TRBJ1-1 | TRBV7-2 | CASSIDTGALPAFF | TGTGCCAGCAGCATCGACACAGGGGCCTTACCAGCTTTCTTT
few | NA | TRBJ2-1 | TRBV6-6 | CASSGSRIPYNEQFF | TGTGCCAGCAGTGGCAGTAGGATCCCCTACAATGAGCAGTTCTTC
NA | NA | TRBJ2-4 | TRBV9 | CASSVGAAKNIQYF | TGTGCCAGCAGCGTTGGGGCAGCCAAAAACATTCAGTACTTC
few | TRBD1 | TRBJ1-2 | TRBV6-6 | CASSYASGQLFQPLSGYTF | TGTGCCAGCAGTTACGCCTCGGGACAGCTTTTCCAACCGCTATCTGGCTACACCTTC
many | TRBD2 | TRBJ2-1 | TRBV7-6 | CASRPSGGALLSYNEQFF | TGTGCCAGCAGGCCCTCGGGGGGGGCCCTACTCTCCTACAATGAGCAGTTCTTC
many | NA | TRBJ1-1 | TRBV7-9 | CASSGEGRGRYTEAFF | TGTGCCAGCAGCGGTGAGGGGCGCGGTCGGTACACTGAAGCTTTCTTT
NA | NA | TRBJ1-2 | TRBV15 | CATSRDYPEDVEGYTF | TGTGCCACCAGCAGAGATTATCCAGAAGATGTAGAGGGCTACACCTTC
NA | NA | TRBJ2-7 | TRBV15 | CATSRDWRTGGRAYEQYF | TGTGCCACCAGCAGAGATTGGCGAACTGGTGGCCGAGCCTACGAGCAGTACTTC
many | TRBD2 | TRBJ2-2 | TRBV7-2 | CASSLPGAGAGELFF | TGTGCCAGCAGCTTACCCGGAGCGGGGGCCGGGGAGCTGTTTTTT
many | NA | TRBJ2-2 | TRBV7-2 | CASSLIAGTANTGELFF | TGTGCCAGCAGCTTAATCGCGGGGACGGCGAACACCGGGGAGCTGTTTTTT
NA | TRBD1 | TRBJ1-5 | TRBV10-3 | CATRTGDSNQPQHF | TGTGCCACCCGGACAGGGGATAGCAATCAGCCCCAGCATTTT
NA | NA | TRBJ2-5 | TRBV6-8 | CASSDTRTGGGQVQETQYF | TGTGCCAGCAGTGACACCCGGACCGGGGGGGGACAGGTACAAGAGACCCAGTACTTC
few | NA | TRBJ1-1 | TRBV6-2/TRBV6-3 | CASSYPTELNTEAFF | TGTGCCAGCAGTTACCCGACAGAATTGAACACTGAAGCTTTCTTT
NA | NA | TRBJ1-5 | TRBV5-5 | CASSPGALRTSQHF | TGTGCCAGCAGCCCTGGGGCCTTGAGAACGTCCCAGCATTTT
few | NA | TRBJ2-2 | TRBV11-3 | CASKSWGNTGELFF | TGTGCCAGTAAAAGCTGGGGGAACACCGGGGAGCTGTTTTTT
many | NA | TRBJ1-5 | TRBV7-8 | CASSLVTSDRFNQPQHF | TGTGCCAGCAGCTTAGTTACTTCGGACAGATTCAATCAGCCCCAGCATTTT
NA | NA | TRBJ1-4 | TRBV12-3/TRBV12-4 | CACRGGNEKLFF | TGTGCCTGTCGCGGAGGTAATGAAAAACTGTTTTTT
NA | NA | TRBJ1-2 | TRBV7-9 | CASSLKQGDSYGYTF | TGTGCCAGCAGCTTAAAACAGGGAGACAGTTATGGCTACACCTTC
many | TRBD1 | TRBJ1-1 | TRBV7-9 | CASSGRQGLGNTEAFF | TGTGCCAGCAGCGGACGACAGGGATTAGGGAACACTGAAGCTTTCTTT
NA | NA | TRBJ2-1 | TRBV7-8 | CASSFELGGVNEQFF | TGTGCCAGCAGCTTTGAACTGGGTGGAGTCAATGAGCAGTTCTTC
once | NA | TRBJ2-1 | TRBV12-3/TRBV12-4 | CASSFNENEQFF | TGTGCCAGCAGTTTCAATGAGAATGAGCAGTTCTTC
NA | NA | TRBJ1-2 | TRBV6-2/TRBV6-3 | CASTLTNNYGYTF | TGTGCCAGCACCCTCACCAATAACTATGGCTACACCTTC
few | NA | TRBJ2-7 | TRBV6-5 | CASSYSGGANEQYF | TGTGCCAGCAGTTACTCGGGGGGGGCGAACGAGCAGTACTTC
NA | TRBD1 | TRBJ1-1 | TRBV19 | CASSSGTGGWEAFF | TGTGCCAGTAGCTCCGGGACAGGGGGCTGGGAAGCTTTCTTT
NA | NA | TRBJ2-1 | TRBV24-1 | CATSDLIGSYNEQFF | TGTGCCACCAGTGATCTGATAGGCTCCTACAATGAGCAGTTCTTC
many | NA | TRBJ1-2 | TRBV7-6 | CASSLAKLMVDYGYTF | TGTGCCAGCAGCTTAGCGAAGTTGATGGTAGACTATGGCTACACCTTC
NA | NA | TRBJ1-2 | TRBV27 | CASSFDRAAIVRYGYTF | TGTGCCAGCAGTTTCGATAGGGCAGCTATTGTCCGCTATGGCTACACCTTC
NA | TRBD1 | TRBJ1-2 | TRBV7-9 | CASSRTGERDYGYTF | TGTGCCAGCAGCCGTACAGGGGAAAGGGACTATGGCTACACCTTC